Shown below are 10 T cell receptor beta chains from a single sample sequenced in a study of blood T cell repertoires in COVID-19. Clones were read by immunoSEQ multiplex PCR, and TCRdb kept only the in-frame ones, dropping some. The sample contains around 26,000 clones, 80% to 90% of which appear only once. Sequenced input: peripheral blood. The receptor source for this set is a human donor in a cohort sampled during active COVID-19.

The chain is built from TRBV5-1 and TRBJ1-2; D might be TRBD1 (6 bases). The germline V gene encodes CDR1 SGHRS and CDR2 YFSETQ. V lost 4 bases and J lost 4, with 11 bases in between. This CDR3 is 13 amino acids long. The CDR3 sequence: CASSPRQAYGYTF. CDR3 bases: TGCGCCAGCAGCCCCCGACAGGCCTATGGCTACACCTTC.

The chain carries TRBV15 and TRBJ1-4; no reliable D call. Trimming left V 8 bases short and J 10 bases short, with 20 bases between. The CDR3 sequence is 14 residues long. Germline CDR1 is LNHNV and CDR2 is YYDKDF (reference sequence). CDR3 sequence reads: CATGPGEIEAKLFF. In DNA form, the CDR3 reads TGTGCCACCGGACCGGGAGAGATAGAAGCAAAACTGTTTTTT.

The rearrangement joins TRBV3-1 (or the pseudogene TRBV3-2) to TRBJ2-1; 11 nucleotides match TRBD2. The CDR3 extends over 18 amino acids. J lost 4 bases, V lost 4 bases, and 12 bases had no gene match. The germline gives CDR1 LGHDT, CDR2 YNNKEL (reference sequence). CDR3 nucleotides: TGTGCCAGCAGCCTTAGTGAAAGACTAGCGGGGTATTACAATGAGCAGTTCTTC. Translated, it gives CASSLSERLAGYYNEQFF.

This sequence joins TRBV11-1 and TRBJ1-1, with D maybe TRBD1 (6 bases). The germline V gene encodes CDR1 SGHAT and CDR2 FQDESV (reference sequence). The CDR3 loop spans 15 amino acids. The germline V and J ends were trimmed by 6 bases and 7 bases, with 21 bases remaining between them. In DNA, the CDR3 is TGTGCCAGCAGGTTATTAGGGGGAGAGGTGGATGAAGCTTTCTTT. It yields the protein CASRLLGGEVDEAFF.

The chain combines TRBV7-3 with TRBJ2-1, with 7 nucleotides matching TRBD1. J gave up 4 bases and V 5 bases, and 11 bases lay outside the gene matches. Germline V gene sequence: CDR1 SGHTA, CDR2 FQGTGA. This CDR3 has 16 amino acids. The CDR3 DNA is TGTGCCAGCAGCCCAATAGGGGGCGCGGAATACAATGAGCAGTTCTTC. Amino acid sequence: CASSPIGGAEYNEQFF.

The V and J genes are TRBV9 and TRBJ2-5, with 9 nucleotides matching TRBD2. Germline V gives CDR1 SGDLS, CDR2 YYNGEE. Trimming at V came to 3 bases and at J to 7 bases, leaving 7 bases not matched to a gene. The CDR3 contains 14 residues. DNA of the CDR3: TGTGCCAGCAGCGCCTGGACTAGCGTGGGGACCCAGTACTTC. Its translation is CASSAWTSVGTQYF. Complete variable domain (other parts from reference TRBV9 and TRBJ2-5): DSGVTQTPKHLITATGQRVTLRCSPRSGDLSVYWYQQSLDQGLQFLIQYYNGEERAKGNILERFSAQQFPDLHSELNLSSLELGDSALYFCASSAWTSVGTQYFGPGTRLLVL.

The chain has TRBV3-1 (or the pseudogene TRBV3-2) and TRBJ2-1, with 8 bases identical to TRBD1. Per the germline V gene, CDR1 is LGHDT and CDR2 is YNNKEL (reference sequence). The V gene end was trimmed by 5 bases and the J gene end by 12 bases; junction bases not matched to a gene: 9. The CDR3 extends over 13 amino acids. CDR3 coding DNA: TGTGCCAGCAGCGTCTTCCGGGACAGGCTGCAGTTCTTC. This sequence encodes CASSVFRDRLQFF.

The rearrangement uses TRBV5-1 and TRBJ2-2, with 15 positions matching TRBD2. The CDR3 has 18 amino acids. Germline V CDR1 and CDR2: SGHRS, YFSETQ. After removal of 3 bases from V and 4 bases from J, the junction contained 7 bases not matched to a gene. The CDR3 region is CASSSGTSGGPSTGELFF. CDR3 bases: TGCGCCAGCAGCTCGGGGACTAGCGGGGGGCCAAGCACCGGGGAGCTGTTTTTT.

This chain joins TRBV2 and TRBJ1-4; D perhaps matches TRBD1 (5 bases). The germline V gene has CDR1 SNHLY and CDR2 FYNNEI. The length of the CDR3 is 13 residues. Between the trimmed V and J ends, which lost 7 bases and 3 bases, there was a span of 9 bases. This CDR3 reads CASNGQPNEKLFF. The CDR3 coding sequence is TGTGCCAGCAATGGACAACCTAATGAAAAACTGTTTTTT.

The chain combines TRBV3-1 (or the pseudogene TRBV3-2) with TRBJ1-2, with TRBD1 as a possible D gene (6 bases). V lost 3 bases to trimming and J lost 2 bases, with 10 bases between them. This CDR3 is built from 14 residues. Germline CDR1 reads LGHDT; CDR2 reads YNNKEL (reference sequence). CDR3 nucleotide sequence: TGTGCCAGCAGCCAGCACCAGGGGAACTATGGCTACACCTTC. Protein product: CASSQHQGNYGYTF.